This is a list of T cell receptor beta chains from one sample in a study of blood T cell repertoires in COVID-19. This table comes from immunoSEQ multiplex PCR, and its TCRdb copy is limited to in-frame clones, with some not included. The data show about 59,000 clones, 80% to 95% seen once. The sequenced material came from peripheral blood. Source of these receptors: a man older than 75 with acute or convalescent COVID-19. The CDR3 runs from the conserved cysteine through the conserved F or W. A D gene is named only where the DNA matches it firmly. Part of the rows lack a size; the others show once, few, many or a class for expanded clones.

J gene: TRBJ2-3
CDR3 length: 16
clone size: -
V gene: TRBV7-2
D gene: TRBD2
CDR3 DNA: TGTGCCAGCAGCTTAGTAGCGGGCCCTCCCACAGATACGCAGTATTTT
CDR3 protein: CASSLVAGPPTDTQYF

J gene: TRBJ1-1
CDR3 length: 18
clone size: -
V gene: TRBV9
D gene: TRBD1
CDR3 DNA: TGTGCCAGCAGCGGGGGACAGGGCTTTGGTCCTATGAACACTGAAGCTTTCTTT
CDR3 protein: CASSGGQGFGPMNTEAFF

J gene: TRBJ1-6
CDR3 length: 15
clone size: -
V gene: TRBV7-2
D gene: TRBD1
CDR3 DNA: TGTGCCAGCAGCTTAGGGGCAGGGGGCGGATCACCCCTCCACTTT
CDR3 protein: CASSLGAGGGSPLHF

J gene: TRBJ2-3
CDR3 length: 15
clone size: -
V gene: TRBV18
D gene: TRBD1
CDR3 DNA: TGTGCCAGCTCACCCGGACAGGGGGCTGGAGATACGCAGTATTTT
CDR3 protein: CASSPGQGAGDTQYF

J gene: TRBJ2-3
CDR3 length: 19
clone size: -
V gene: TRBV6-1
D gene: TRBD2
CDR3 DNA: TGTGCCAGCAGTGAAGCGGGGACAGGACTAGCGGGGGGCCCAGATACGCAGTATTTT
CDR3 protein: CASSEAGTGLAGGPDTQYF

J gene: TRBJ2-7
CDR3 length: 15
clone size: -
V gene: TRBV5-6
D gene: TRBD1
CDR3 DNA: TGTGCCAGCAGCAGTCTGGGGACAGGTTCCTACGAGCAGTACTTC
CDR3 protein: CASSSLGTGSYEQYF

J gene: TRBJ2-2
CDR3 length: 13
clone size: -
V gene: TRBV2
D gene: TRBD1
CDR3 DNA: TGTGCCAGCAGTGGACAGGGGACCGGGGAGCTGTTTTTT
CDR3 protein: CASSGQGTGELFF

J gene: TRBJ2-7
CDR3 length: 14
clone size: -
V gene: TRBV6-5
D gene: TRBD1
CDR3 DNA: TGTGCCAGCAGGACAGGGGGCTCTTTATACGAGCAGTACTTC
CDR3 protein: CASRTGGSLYEQYF

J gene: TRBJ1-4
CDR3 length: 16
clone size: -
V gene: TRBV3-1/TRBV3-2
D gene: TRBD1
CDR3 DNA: TGTGCCAGCAGCCCACCATCGACAGGGGGGAATGAAAAACTGTTTTTT
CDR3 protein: CASSPPSTGGNEKLFF

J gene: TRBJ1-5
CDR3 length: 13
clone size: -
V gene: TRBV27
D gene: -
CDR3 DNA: TGTGCCAGCAGTCCCCCCGGTGTCAAGCCCCAGCATTTT
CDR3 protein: CASSPPGVKPQHF

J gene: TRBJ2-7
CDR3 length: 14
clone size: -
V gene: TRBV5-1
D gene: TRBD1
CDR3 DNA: TGCGCCAGCAGCTTCGGGACAGGGGATGAAGAGCAGTACTTC
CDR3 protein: CASSFGTGDEEQYF

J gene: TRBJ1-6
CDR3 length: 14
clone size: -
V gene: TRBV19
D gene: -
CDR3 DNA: TGTGCCAGTAGGAGGACAGCTGATAATTCACCCCTCCACTTT
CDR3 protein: CASRRTADNSPLHF

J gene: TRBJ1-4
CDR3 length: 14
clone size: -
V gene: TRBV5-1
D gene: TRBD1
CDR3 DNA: TGCGCCAGCAGCTTACAGGGGGATAATGAAAAACTGTTTTTT
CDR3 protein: CASSLQGDNEKLFF

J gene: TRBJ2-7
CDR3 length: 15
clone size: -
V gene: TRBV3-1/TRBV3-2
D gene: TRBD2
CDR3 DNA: TGTGCCAGCAGCCAGGGCTGGGGGGGGACCTACGAGCAGTACTTC
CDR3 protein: CASSQGWGGTYEQYF

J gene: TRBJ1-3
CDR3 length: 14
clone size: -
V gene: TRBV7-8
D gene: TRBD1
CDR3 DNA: TGTGCCAGCAGCCCTGACAGGGAACGAAACACCATATATTTT
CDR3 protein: CASSPDRERNTIYF

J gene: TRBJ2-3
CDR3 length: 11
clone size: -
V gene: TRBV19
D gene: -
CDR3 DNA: TGTGCCAGTAGACGCGAGAATACGCAGTATTTT
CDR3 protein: CASRRENTQYF

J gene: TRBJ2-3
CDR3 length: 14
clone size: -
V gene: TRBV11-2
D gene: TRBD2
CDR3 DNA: TGTGCCAGCAGCGGGGCGGGGGGGCCAGATACGCAGTATTTT
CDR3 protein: CASSGAGGPDTQYF

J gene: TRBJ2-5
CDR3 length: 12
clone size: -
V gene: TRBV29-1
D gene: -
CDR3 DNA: TGCAGCGTTGGCCCCACAGGGGAGACCCAGTACTTC
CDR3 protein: CSVGPTGETQYF

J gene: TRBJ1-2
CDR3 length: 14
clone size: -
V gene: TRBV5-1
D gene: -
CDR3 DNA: TGCGCCAGCAGCTTAAGGACAGCAACCTATGGCTACACCTTC
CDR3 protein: CASSLRTATYGYTF

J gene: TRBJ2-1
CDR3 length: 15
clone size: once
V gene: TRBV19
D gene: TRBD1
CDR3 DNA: TGTGCCAGTAGTAAGGGGGCATCCCGGTATACTGAGCAGTTCTTC
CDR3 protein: CASSKGASRYTEQFF

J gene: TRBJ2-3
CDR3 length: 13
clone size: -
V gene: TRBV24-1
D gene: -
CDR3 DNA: TGTGCCACCAGTATAACGGGCACAGATACGCAGTATTTT
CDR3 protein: CATSITGTDTQYF

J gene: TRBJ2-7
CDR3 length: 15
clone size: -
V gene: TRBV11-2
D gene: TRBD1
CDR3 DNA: TGTGCCAGCAGCAGCCAGGGACAGAGCTCCTACGAGCAGTACTTC
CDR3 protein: CASSSQGQSSYEQYF

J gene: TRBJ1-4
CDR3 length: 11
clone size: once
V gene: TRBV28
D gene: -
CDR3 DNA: TGTGCCAGCACCCATAATGAAAAACTGTTTTTT
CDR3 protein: CASTHNEKLFF

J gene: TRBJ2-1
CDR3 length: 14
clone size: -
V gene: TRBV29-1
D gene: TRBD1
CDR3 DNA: TGCAGCGTGCGGCGGGACAGGGGGTACAATGAGCAGTTCTTC
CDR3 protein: CSVRRDRGYNEQFF

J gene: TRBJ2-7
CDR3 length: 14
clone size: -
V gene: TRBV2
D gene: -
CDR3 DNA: TGTGCCAGCGAAAGAAACAGGGTCTCCTACGAGCAGTACTTC
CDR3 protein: CASERNRVSYEQYF

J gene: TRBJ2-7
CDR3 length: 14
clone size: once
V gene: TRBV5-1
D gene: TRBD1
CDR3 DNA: TGCGCCAGCAGCTCTGGACAGGAGTTATACGAGCAGTACTTC
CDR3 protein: CASSSGQELYEQYF

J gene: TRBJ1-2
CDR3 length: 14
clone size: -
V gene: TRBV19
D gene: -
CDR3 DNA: TGTGCCAGTAGTACCGGGTCTTCGACGGCTGGCTACACCTTC
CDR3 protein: CASSTGSSTAGYTF

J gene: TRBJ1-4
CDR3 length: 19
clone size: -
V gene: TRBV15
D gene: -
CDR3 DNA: TGTGCCACCAGCAAGTCTCCAGGGTGGGGGGATGCAACTAATGAAAAACTGTTTTTT
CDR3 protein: CATSKSPGWGDATNEKLFF

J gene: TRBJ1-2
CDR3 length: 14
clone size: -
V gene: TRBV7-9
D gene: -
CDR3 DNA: TGTGCCAGCAGCCACGACAGGATGCTCTATGGCTACACCTTC
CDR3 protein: CASSHDRMLYGYTF

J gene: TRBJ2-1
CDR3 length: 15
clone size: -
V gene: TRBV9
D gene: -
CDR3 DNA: TGTGCCAGCAGCGTAGTGGCGCAGGGGCGGGTTGAGCAGTTCTTC
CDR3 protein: CASSVVAQGRVEQFF

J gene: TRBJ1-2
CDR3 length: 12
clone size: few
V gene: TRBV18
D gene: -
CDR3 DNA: TGTGCCAGCTCAGACGGGATTTATGGCTACACCTTC
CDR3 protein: CASSDGIYGYTF

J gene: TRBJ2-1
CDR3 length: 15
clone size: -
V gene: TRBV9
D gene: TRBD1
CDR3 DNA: TGTGCCAGCAGCCATCAAGGGGGCCTTAACAATGAGCAGTTCTTC
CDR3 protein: CASSHQGGLNNEQFF

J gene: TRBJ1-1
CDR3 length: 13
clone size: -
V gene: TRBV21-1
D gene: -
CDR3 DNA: TGTGCCAGCAGCAACAGGGGGGACACTGAAGCTTTCTTT
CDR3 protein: CASSNRGDTEAFF

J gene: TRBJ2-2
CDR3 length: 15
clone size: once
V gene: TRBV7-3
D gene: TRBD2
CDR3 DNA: TGTGCCAGCGCCCGGGCGGGGGGTAACACCGGGGAGCTGTTTTTT
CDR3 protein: CASARAGGNTGELFF

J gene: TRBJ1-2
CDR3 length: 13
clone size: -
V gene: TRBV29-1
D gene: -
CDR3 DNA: TGCAGCTATCGTGGGGCCCACTCTCTAGGCTACACCTTC
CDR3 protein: CSYRGAHSLGYTF

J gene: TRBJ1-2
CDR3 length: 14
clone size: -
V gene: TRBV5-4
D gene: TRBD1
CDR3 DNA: TGTGCCAGCACCTTGGGAGGACAGGACTATGGCTACACCTTC
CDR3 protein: CASTLGGQDYGYTF

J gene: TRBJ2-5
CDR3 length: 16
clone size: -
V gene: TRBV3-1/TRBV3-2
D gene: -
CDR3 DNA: TGTGCCAGCAGCCAAGATACTTTAAGTAGAGGAGAGACCCAGTACTTC
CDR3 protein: CASSQDTLSRGETQYF

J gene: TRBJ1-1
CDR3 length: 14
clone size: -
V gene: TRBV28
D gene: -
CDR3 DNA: TGTGCCAGCAGTCCCCTGGGGCGGAACACTGAAGCTTTCTTT
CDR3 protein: CASSPLGRNTEAFF

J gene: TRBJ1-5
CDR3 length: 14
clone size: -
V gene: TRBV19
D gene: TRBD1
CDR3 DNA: TGTGCCAGTAAGGGAAGGGACAGTTATCAGCCCCAGCATTTT
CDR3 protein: CASKGRDSYQPQHF

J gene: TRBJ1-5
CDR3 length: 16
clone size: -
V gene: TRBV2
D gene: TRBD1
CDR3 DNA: TGTGCCAGCAGTCCGACCCAGGGGGTCGGCAATCAGCCCCAGCATTTT
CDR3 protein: CASSPTQGVGNQPQHF

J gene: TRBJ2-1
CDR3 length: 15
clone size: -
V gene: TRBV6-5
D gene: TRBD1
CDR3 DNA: TGTGCCAGCAGTTACACAGGGGGCTCCTACAATGAGCAGTTCTTC
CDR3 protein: CASSYTGGSYNEQFF

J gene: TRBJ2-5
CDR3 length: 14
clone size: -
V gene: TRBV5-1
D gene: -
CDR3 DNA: TGCGCCAGCAGCTTCCCCTTAGCGCGGGAGACCCAGTACTTC
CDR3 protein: CASSFPLARETQYF

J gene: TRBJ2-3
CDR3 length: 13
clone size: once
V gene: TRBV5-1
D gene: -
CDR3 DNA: TGCGCCAGCAGCTTGGGAGGCACAGATACGCAGTATTTT
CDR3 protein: CASSLGGTDTQYF

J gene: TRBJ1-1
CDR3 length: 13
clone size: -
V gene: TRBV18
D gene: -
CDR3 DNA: TGTGCCAGCTTATCCGGGGGGGACACTGAAGCTTTCTTT
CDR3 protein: CASLSGGDTEAFF

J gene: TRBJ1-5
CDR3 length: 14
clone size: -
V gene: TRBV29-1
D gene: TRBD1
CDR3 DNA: TGCAGCGTCGGGGCCGGGACAGGGAGTCAGCCCCAGCATTTT
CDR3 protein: CSVGAGTGSQPQHF

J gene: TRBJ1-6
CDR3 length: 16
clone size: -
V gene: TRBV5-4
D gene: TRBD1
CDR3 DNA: TGTGCCAGCAGCTTGGGTCCGGGACAGGGGAATTCACCCCTCCACTTT
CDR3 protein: CASSLGPGQGNSPLHF

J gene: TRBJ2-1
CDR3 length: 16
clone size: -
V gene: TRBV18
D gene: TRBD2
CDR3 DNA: TGTGCCAGCTCACCACCCCTAGCGGGGGCCGACAATGAGCAGTTCTTC
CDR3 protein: CASSPPLAGADNEQFF

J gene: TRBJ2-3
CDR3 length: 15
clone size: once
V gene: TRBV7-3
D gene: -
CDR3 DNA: TGTGCCAGCAGCTTAAAGGCCGCTAGCGCAGATACGCAGTATTTT
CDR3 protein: CASSLKAASADTQYF

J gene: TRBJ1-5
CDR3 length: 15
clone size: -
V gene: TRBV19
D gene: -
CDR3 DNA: TGTGCCAGTAGGACTATGGACGGACCTAGGCAGCCCCAGCATTTT
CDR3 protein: CASRTMDGPRQPQHF

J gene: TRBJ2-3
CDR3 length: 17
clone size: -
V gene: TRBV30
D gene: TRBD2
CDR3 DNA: TGTGCCTGGAGTGTACCTCGGACTAGCGGGAACACAGATACGCAGTATTTT
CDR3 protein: CAWSVPRTSGNTDTQYF

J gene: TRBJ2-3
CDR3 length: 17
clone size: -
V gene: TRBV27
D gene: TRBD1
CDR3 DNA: TGTGCCAGCAGTTTCTCTCCCCGGACAGGGGTCACAGATACGCAGTATTTT
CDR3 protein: CASSFSPRTGVTDTQYF

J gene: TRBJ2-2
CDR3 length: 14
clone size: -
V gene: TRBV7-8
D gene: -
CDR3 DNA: TGTGCCAGCAGCCGTAGCACTGCTACCGGGGAGCTGTTTTTT
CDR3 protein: CASSRSTATGELFF